This TCR beta chain is drawn from a study of CD8 T cells in ankylosing spondylitis. There are a few counts of this clonotype. The CDR3 sequence is 15 residues long. Germline V gene lookup returns CDR1 DFQATT and CDR2 SNEGSKA (reference sequence). Trimming took off 3 bases at V and 5 bases at J, with 19 bases between the two ends. TCRdb called the 5' RACE reads again in MiXCR, with one record for every CDR3 protein. This repertoire shows 250,000 to 350,000 distinct CDR3 sequences, about a fifth found once; its top ten account for 3.5%. The sequence derives from a female donor with ankylosing spondylitis or in good health (not recorded which). The sample comprised blood, either unsorted or a sorted T cell fraction (not recorded which). V is TRBV20-1 and J is TRBJ2-5; weak D call: TRBD1 (5 bases). The CDR3 DNA reads as TGCAGTGCTAGGCATCCGACAGAGAAAGTGGAGACCCAGTACTTC. It specifies CSARHPTEKVETQYF.